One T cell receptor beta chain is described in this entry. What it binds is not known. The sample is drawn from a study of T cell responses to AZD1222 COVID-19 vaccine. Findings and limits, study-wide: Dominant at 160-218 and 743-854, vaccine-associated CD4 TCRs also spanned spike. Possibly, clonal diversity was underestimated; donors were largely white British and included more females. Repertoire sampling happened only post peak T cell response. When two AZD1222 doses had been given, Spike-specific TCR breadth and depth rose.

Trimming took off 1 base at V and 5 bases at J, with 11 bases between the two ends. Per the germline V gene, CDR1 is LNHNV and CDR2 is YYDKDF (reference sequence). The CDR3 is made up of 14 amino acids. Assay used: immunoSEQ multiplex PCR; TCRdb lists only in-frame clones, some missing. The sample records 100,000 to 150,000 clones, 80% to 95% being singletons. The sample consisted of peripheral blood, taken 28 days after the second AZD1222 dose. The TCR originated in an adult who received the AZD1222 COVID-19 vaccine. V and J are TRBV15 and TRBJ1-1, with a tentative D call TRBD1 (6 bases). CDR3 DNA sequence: TGTGCCACCAGCAGAGGCCAAGGGACAACTGAAGCTTTCTTT. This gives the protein CATSRGQGTTEAFF.